These T cell receptor beta chains were read from a single sample in a study of vaccination and CD4 T cells after COVID-19. Each CDR3 protein is one row after TCRdb ran MiXCR on the PCR reads. The sample shows over 15,000 distinct CDR3 sequences, roughly three fifths of them seen only once. The source was CD4+ T cells from blood, collected after SARS-CoV-2 vaccination. The source of these receptors is a human donor who had recovered from COVID-19. The conserved cysteine and the conserved F or W are not part of the CDR3 here. The order of the fields is V gene, D gene, J gene, CDR3 protein. The D gene is left open where the match is weak.

TRBV21-1	.	TRBJ2-5	ASDRGRQETQY
TRBV6-1	TRBD1	TRBJ1-2	ASSRTGGNYGYT
TRBV30	.	TRBJ2-5	AWSKTLAFPGETQY
TRBV24-1	TRBD1	TRBJ2-5	ATSEPGTGSGETQY
TRBV5-1	TRBD1	TRBJ2-5	ASSTDRAQETQY
TRBV6-2/TRBV6-3	TRBD2	TRBJ2-3	ASSYSTSGRSADTQY
TRBV27	.	TRBJ1-4	ASSLSRGTTNEKLF
TRBV28	.	TRBJ1-6	ASSWSNSPLH
TRBV11-3	TRBD1	TRBJ1-6	ASSRRGWERQGSYNSPLH
TRBV20-1	.	TRBJ2-3	SATGSTDTQY
TRBV5-1	.	TRBJ2-3	ASSLISTDTQY
TRBV11-2	.	TRBJ2-7	ASSFVSASSYEQY
TRBV12-3/TRBV12-4	.	TRBJ1-1	ASRQLSNTEAF
TRBV20-1	TRBD2	TRBJ2-3	SAGVGAGGLADTQY
TRBV10-3	.	TRBJ1-5	AISEGADQPQH
TRBV19	TRBD1	TRBJ1-1	ASQDRLNTEAF
TRBV20-1	TRBD1	TRBJ1-5	SARDAGTAYSSQPQH
TRBV29-1	TRBD1	TRBJ1-1	SGKSGGLSEAF
TRBV12-3/TRBV12-4	TRBD1	TRBJ1-1	ASSSRQGAEAF
TRBV21-1	.	TRBJ2-3	ASSKSLGLPTDTQY
TRBV20-1	TRBD1	TRBJ2-2	SARDRGSTGELF
TRBV7-2	TRBD1	TRBJ2-5	ASSQATGTETQY
TRBV2	.	TRBJ1-5	ASSRWGVGTSNQPQH
TRBV7-9	.	TRBJ1-2	ASSLAAVELNYGYT
TRBV20-1	TRBD2	TRBJ2-2	SARRLAMTQTGELF
TRBV20-1	TRBD1	TRBJ2-5	SARVTGGKETQY
TRBV20-1	.	TRBJ2-7	SARIGGLYEQY
TRBV9	TRBD2	TRBJ2-7	ASSVFGTTRPYEQY
TRBV30	.	TRBJ1-1	AWRGWAMNTEAF
TRBV28	.	TRBJ2-2	ASSPILSSGELF
TRBV7-2	.	.	ASCDRGRPTEQY
TRBV2	.	TRBJ1-2	ASSIIKDKRYT
TRBV20-1	.	TRBJ2-3	SARDPKGDTQY
TRBV6-2/TRBV6-3	.	TRBJ2-3	ASSYYLWGNSGDTDTQY
TRBV2	TRBD1	TRBJ1-2	ASTTTRGDGYT
TRBV12-3/TRBV12-4	TRBD1	TRBJ2-5	ASSSGQEETQY
TRBV6-1	.	TRBJ1-5	ASSPPLRDQPQH
TRBV7-8	.	TRBJ1-5	ASSLAYGGREPQH
TRBV24-1	.	TRBJ2-5	ATSVQGRETQY
TRBV19	.	TRBJ1-5	ASSPRELRAQPQH
TRBV12-3/TRBV12-4	.	TRBJ1-6	ASSKLGVGGSPLH
TRBV19	.	TRBJ2-3	ASSLSGPGKGTDTQY
TRBV20-1	.	TRBJ2-3	SASPGHSTDTQY
TRBV20-1	TRBD1	TRBJ1-2	SAREGTGLYGYT
TRBV7-3	TRBD2	TRBJ2-1	ASSLGAGGYNEQF
TRBV12-3/TRBV12-4	TRBD2	TRBJ2-2	ASRFGLATNTGELF
TRBV6-1	.	TRBJ2-2	ASTRESRRENTGELF
TRBV6-5	.	TRBJ1-5	ASSYSIAGGRQPQH
TRBV2	TRBD1	TRBJ2-3	ASSVGTAADTQY
TRBV10-3	TRBD2	TRBJ2-2	AISDGGGRTETGELF
TRBV7-6	.	TRBJ1-6	ASSLAAGTGSPLH
TRBV7-3	.	TRBJ2-1	ASSLLVQDNEQF
TRBV11-2	.	TRBJ2-1	ASSRRGGWYNEQF
TRBV20-1	TRBD1	TRBJ1-1	SARKGARTEAF
TRBV24-1	TRBD1	TRBJ1-2	ATSDSMTGNYGYT